The present TCR beta chain was sequenced within a study of T-cell reconstitution after alpha-beta-depleted transplantation in children. The germline gives CDR1 SNHLY, CDR2 FYNNEI. The CDR3 runs 13 residues. The V gene lost 6 bases and the J gene lost 2 bases, with 11 bases spanning the gap. Study-level results: Reportedly, only several hundred clones from non-depleted graft cells drove alpha-beta T-cell counts at about two months. Elevated TCRbeta diversity at day 60 was traced, in some patients, to surviving recipient T cells and thymic progenitors. Diversity and T-cell counts at one year after transplant derived mostly from new T cells.

As it was prepared, the TCRbeta library received unique molecular identifiers. TCRdb independently ran MiXCR on the PCR reads; one entry per CDR3 protein. The sample records about 640,000 distinct CDR3 sequences, over 10% being singletons. This clonotype was counted only a few times. Its antigen is undetermined. V and J are TRBV2 and TRBJ2-7, with D perhaps matching TRBD1 (6 bases). The TCR sequence derives from a male patient between 10 and 17 years old who had a stem cell transplant for acute myeloid leukemia, so the T cells may come from the graft donor. Sequencing was performed on PBMCs, mostly from graft donor cells, taken 360 days after TCRalphabeta/CD19-depleted stem cell transplant. The CDR3 loop is CASRIGGPYEQYF. Written as DNA, the CDR3 is TGTGCCAGCAGAATAGGGGGTCCCTACGAGCAGTACTTC.